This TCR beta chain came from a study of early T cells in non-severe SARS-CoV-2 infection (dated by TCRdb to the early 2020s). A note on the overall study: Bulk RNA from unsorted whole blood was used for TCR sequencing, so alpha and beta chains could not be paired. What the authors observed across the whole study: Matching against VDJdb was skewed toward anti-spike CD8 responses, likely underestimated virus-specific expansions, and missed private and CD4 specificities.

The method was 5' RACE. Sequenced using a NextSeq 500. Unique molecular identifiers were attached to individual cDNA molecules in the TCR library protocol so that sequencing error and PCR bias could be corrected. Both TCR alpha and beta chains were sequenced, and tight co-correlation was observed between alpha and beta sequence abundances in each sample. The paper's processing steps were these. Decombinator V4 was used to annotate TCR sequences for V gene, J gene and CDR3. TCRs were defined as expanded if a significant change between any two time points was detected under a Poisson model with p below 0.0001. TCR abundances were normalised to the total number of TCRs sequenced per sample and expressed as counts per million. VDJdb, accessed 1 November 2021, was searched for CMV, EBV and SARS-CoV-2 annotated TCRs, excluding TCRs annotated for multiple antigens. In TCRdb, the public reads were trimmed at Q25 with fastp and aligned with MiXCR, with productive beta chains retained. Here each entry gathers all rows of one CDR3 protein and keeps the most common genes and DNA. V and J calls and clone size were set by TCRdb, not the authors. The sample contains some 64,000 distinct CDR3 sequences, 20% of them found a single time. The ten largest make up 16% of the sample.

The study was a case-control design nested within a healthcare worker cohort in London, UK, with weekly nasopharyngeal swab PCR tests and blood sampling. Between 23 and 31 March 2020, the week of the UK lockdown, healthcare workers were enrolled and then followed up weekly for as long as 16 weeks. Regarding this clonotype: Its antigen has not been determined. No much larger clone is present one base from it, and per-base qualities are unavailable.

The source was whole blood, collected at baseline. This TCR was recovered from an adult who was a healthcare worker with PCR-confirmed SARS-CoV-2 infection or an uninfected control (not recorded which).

CDR3 sequence: CASSLGDGELFF. The bases read TGTGCCAGCAGCTTAGGGGACGGGGAGCTGTTTTTT. The V and J genes are TRBV7-6 and TRBJ2-2; too little of a D gene remains to name it. The germline V gene gives CDR1 as SGHVS and CDR2 as FNYEAQ. The CDR3 starts with the cysteine, ends with the phenylalanine, and has 12 residues. Here the CDR3 DNA is all that survives: 36 bases in frame from base 1. V is reduced by 1 base and J by 7 bases, leaving a spacing of 4 bases between them.